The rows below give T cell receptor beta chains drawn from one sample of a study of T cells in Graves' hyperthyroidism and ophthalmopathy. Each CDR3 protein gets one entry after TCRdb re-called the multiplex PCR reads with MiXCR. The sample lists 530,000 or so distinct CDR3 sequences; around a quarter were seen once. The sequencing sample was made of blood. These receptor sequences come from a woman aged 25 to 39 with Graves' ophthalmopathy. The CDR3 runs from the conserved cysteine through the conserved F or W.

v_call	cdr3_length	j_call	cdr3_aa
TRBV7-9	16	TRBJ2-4	CASSLDRAGVENIQYF
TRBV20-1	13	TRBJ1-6	CSAREQPNSPLHF
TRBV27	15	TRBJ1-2	CASSLSTGGGYGYTF
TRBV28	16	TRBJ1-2	CASSYYFGQANYGYTF
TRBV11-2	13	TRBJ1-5	CASSLDRNQPRHF
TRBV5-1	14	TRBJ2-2	CASSPQEPTGELFF
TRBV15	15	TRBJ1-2	CATSRGTGTNYGYTF
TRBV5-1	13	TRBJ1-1	CASSWNRVTEAFF
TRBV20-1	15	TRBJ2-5	CSARDGLAGEETQYF
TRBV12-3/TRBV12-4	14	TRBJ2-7	CASGWTGRSYEQYF
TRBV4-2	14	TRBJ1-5	CASSQDPLGQPQHF
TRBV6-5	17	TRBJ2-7	CASSYGKGWVGSYEQYF
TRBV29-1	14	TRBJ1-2	CSVRDREPNYGYTF
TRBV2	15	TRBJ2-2	CASSEGRGGTGELFF
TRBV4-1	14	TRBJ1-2	CASSQDPDGYGYTF
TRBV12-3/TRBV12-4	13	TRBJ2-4	CASSFQGKNIQYF
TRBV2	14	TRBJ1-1	CASSESAGQGQAFF
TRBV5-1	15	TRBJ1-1	CASSLSQAAGTEAFF
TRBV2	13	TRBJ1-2	CASSARANYGYTF
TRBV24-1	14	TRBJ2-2	CATSGERDTGELFF
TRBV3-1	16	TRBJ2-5	CASSHLTGWDRETQYF
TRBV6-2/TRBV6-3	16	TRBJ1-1	CASSYATSPVNTEAFF
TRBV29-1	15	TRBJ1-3	CSVGGEWGPGNTIYF
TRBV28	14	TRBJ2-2	CASRGQGNTGEQFF
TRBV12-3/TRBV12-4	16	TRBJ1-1	CASSSDRWTPGTEAFF
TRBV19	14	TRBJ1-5	CASSIAGTNQPQHF
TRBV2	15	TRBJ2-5	CASSEMSHPGETQYF
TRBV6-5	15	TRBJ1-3	CASSFQQGSGNTIYF
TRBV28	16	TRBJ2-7	CASSLSQGVGSYEQYF
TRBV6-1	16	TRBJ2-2	CASMRGLAGFTGELFF
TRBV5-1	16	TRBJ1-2	CASSLAGSPADYGYTF
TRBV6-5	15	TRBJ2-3	CASSYSRGWTDTQYF